This T cell receptor (beta chain) derives from a study of vaccination and CD4 T cells after COVID-19 (dated by TCRdb to the early 2020s). Background on the whole study: SARS-CoV-2 positivity had been established in the convalescent patients by nasal swab PCR, and mild disease was recorded in several of these patients and severe disease in one. The convalescent cohort comprised six males and four females, including two Hispanic individuals, seven Caucasians, two Asians and one multiracial person. Participants received two doses of either the Pfizer-BioNTech BNT162b2 vaccine (n=8) or the Moderna mRNA-1273 vaccine (n=2). Post-COVID blood samples were collected from convalescent patients a median of around 96 days after diagnosis, with a range of about 30 to 161 days. Post-vaccine blood samples were taken a median of around 70 days after the second vaccine dose, with a range of about 14 to 241 days. Overlapping spike peptide pools from SARS-CoV-2 and from the common cold coronaviruses HCoV-NL63, HCoV-OC43 and HCoV-229E were used as culture stimuli. In control cultures, a CEFX viral epitope pool was used as positive control, an HIV-1 Nef peptide pool was used as negative control, or no peptide was added. The spike-specific CD4+ TCR repertoire was compared before and after mRNA vaccination in fewer than eleven COVID-19 convalescent patients and several infection-naive healthy vaccine recipients. General study outcomes and caveats: In convalescent patients, a median around 90% of post-vaccine SARS-CoV-2-reactive clones were detected only after vaccination, and vaccine-specific priming was suggested by this finding. An increase in the median number of SARS-CoV-2-reactive clonotypes from roughly 20 after infection to 38 after vaccination was observed, but the change was not found to be significant. Nearly all vaccine-specific clones in convalescent patients (304 of 307) were mono-reactive for SARS-CoV-2 spike rather than cross-reactive with common cold coronaviruses. The number of convalescent patients in the study was relatively small, and the study did not examine early timepoints following natural infection.

The cysteine opens and the phenylalanine closes a CDR3 of 15 amino acids. The sequence is cut down to CDR3 DNA, 45 bases in frame from base 1. The junction carries 12 bases between V and J, which are trimmed by 5 bases and 0 bases respectively. The germline V gene sets CDR1 to LGHNA and CDR2 to YSLEER. In light of the paper, this sample's treatment or condition label describes: approximately nine-day PBMC culture with coronavirus spike peptide pools or control peptides (ViraFEST assay). The ViraFEST assay, used in the study, expanded antigen-specific T cells with peptide pools and then identified the expanded clonotypes through TCR sequencing. The convalescent patients' positive SARS-CoV-2 PCR tests fell between March and December 2020, which was before the Alpha, Beta and Delta variants emerged in the United States. Each well held 2.2 million or so PBMCs cultured in IMDM containing around 5% human AB serum and 10 IU/ml IL-2, with about 9.4 ug/ml peptide pools added. On days 3 and 7, half of the culture medium was replaced with fresh IL-2-containing medium. After approximately eleven days of culture, CD4+ T cells were isolated by negative selection with the EasySep CD4+ T cell isolation kit. PBMCs were separated from whole blood using Ficoll-Paque Plus gradient centrifugation and then either used fresh or cryopreserved at -140C. In general, triplicate wells were set up for every culture condition.

The method behind the library was PCR. At the Johns Hopkins FTIC core, DNA from the cultured CD4+ T cells underwent TCR sequencing with the Oncomine TCR Beta short-read assay. The QIAamp micro DNA kit was used to extract genomic DNA from the cultured CD4+ T cells. Oncomine TCR Beta libraries made from cultured CD4+ T cells were pooled using unique dual indexes and sequenced on an Illumina iSeq 100. In the authors' own workflow: Non-productive sequences were removed, and CDR3s not starting with C, not ending with F or W, or shorter than 7 amino acids were discarded. Antigen-specific clonotypes were identified with the MANAFEST web application by comparing peptide-stimulated wells with reference and other culture wells. An FDR below 0.05, an odds ratio above 5, and a productive frequency above 0.1% in at least two of three replicate wells were required for clones to be considered positive. A clonotype counted as cross-reactive if it showed significant expansion both in the SARS-CoV-2 spike wells and in at least one common cold coronavirus spike condition. Using R version 3.6.1, CDR3 homology was evaluated through Levenshtein distances (stringdist) along with unrooted phylogenetic trees (ape). TCRdb reprocessed the public reads (quality trimming at Q25 with fastp, clone calling with MiXCR) and kept in-frame beta chains. Rows with a matching CDR3 protein are joined into one entry that keeps the most common DNA and genes. The V and J calls follow TCRdb's processing rather than the paper's. For this sample the table gives roughly 10,000 distinct CDR3 sequences, of which around 30% were detected only once. The ten most abundant clones make up 15% of the sample.

This clonotype was counted between two and nine times. Its recognized antigen is unknown. No much larger clonotype is one base removed from it; base qualities were not supplied. Specimen: CD4+ T cells from blood, cultured in vitro, collected after SARS-CoV-2 vaccination. This sequence was found in a human donor who had recovered from COVID-19. The chain employs TRBV4-3 and TRBJ2-3; the D gene is perhaps TRBD1, from 6 matching bases. This receptor carries the CDR3 CASSVTGRSTDTQYF. The sequenced DNA: TGCGCCAGCAGCGTAACAGGGCGGAGCACAGATACGCAGTATTTT.